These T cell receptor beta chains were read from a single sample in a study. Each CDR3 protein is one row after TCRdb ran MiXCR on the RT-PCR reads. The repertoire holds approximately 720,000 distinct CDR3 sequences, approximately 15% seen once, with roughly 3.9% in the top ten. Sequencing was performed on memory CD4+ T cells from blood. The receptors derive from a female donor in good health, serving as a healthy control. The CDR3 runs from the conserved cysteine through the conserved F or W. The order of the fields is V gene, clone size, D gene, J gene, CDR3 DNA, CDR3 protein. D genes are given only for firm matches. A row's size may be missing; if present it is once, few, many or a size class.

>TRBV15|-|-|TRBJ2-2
TGTGCCACCAGCAGGGGGGTGGGCACCCTGAACACCGGGGAGCTGTTTTTT
CATSRGVGTLNTGELFF
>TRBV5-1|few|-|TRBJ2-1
TGCGCCGGCAGCCCATCGACGGAGGGCTACAATGAGCAGTTCTTC
CAGSPSTEGYNEQFF
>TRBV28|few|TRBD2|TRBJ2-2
TGTGCCAGCAGAATTCTAGGGGTAGCGGGACAAAACACCGGGGAGCTGTTTTTT
CASRILGVAGQNTGELFF
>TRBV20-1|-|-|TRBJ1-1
TGCAGTGCCCAAAGACAGGCGGGCACTGAAGCTTTCTTT
CSAQRQAGTEAFF
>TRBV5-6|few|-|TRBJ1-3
TGTGCCAGCAGTTTGGGCGTTTTACCCGGAAACACCATATATTTT
CASSLGVLPGNTIYF
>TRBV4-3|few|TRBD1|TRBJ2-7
TGCGCCAGCAGCCAAGACGCGCAGGGGGTGAGTACCCGGTACTTC
CASSQDAQGVSTRYF
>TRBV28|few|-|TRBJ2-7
TGTGCCAGCACGCCAGGTGGAGGGGAAGACTCCTACGAGCAGTACTTC
CASTPGGGEDSYEQYF
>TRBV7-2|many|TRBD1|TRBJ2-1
TGTGCCAGCAGCCTCGGACAGGGAAGGAACAATGAGCAGTTCTTC
CASSLGQGRNNEQFF
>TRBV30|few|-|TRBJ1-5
TGTGCCTGGAGTCGTCTTGGGGGCAATCAGCCCCAGCATTTT
CAWSRLGGNQPQHF
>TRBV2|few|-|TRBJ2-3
TGTGCCACCTCTGGGGGTCGGACCCCCACAGATACGCAGTATTTT
CATSGGRTPTDTQYF
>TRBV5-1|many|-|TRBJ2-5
TGCGCCAGCACCTACGGAGGGCAGAGCCAAGAGACCCAGTACTTC
CASTYGGQSQETQYF
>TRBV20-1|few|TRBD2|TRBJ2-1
TGCAGTGCTACCAAGCGGGAGTGGACCTACAATGAGCAGTTCTTC
CSATKREWTYNEQFF
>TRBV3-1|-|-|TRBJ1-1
TGTGCCAGCAGCCAAGGACAGTCGGGCGCTTTCTTT
CASSQGQSGAFF
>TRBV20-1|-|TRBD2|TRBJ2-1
TGCAGTGCAACATATAGCGGGATCTCCTACAATGAGCAGTTCTTC
CSATYSGISYNEQFF
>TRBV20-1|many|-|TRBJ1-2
TGCAGTGCTAGAGGGGACGAATCTAACTATGGCTACACCTTC
CSARGDESNYGYTF
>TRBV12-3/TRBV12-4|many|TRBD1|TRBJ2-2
TGTGCCAGCAGGCTACAGGGGACCGGGGAGCTGTTTTTT
CASRLQGTGELFF
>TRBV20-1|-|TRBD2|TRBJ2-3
TGCAGTGCTCAGACTAGCGGAAACACAGATACGCAGTATTTT
CSAQTSGNTDTQYF
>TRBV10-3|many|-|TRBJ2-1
TGTGCCACGACTCCGGGCGACAATGAGCAGTTCTTC
CATTPGDNEQFF
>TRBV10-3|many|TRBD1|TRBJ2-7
TGTGCCATCAGTGGCCGCACCTCCGGGACAGGGTCCGACGAGCAGTACTTC
CAISGRTSGTGSDEQYF
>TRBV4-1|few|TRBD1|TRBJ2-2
TGCGCCAGCAGAAAACAGGGGGCGGGTCAAACCGGGGAGCTGTTTTTT
CASRKQGAGQTGELFF
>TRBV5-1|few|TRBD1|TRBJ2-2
TGCGCCAGCAGCCGGACAGGGGACCTCACCGGGGAGCTGTTTTTT
CASSRTGDLTGELFF
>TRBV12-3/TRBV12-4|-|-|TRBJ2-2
TGTGCCAGCAGGCCGGACAGAGGGGACACCGGGGAGCTGTTTTTT
CASRPDRGDTGELFF
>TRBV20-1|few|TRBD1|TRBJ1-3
TGCAGTGCCGTGGAGACAGGGACTGGAAACACCATATATTTT
CSAVETGTGNTIYF
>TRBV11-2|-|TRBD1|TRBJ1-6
TGTGCCAGCAGCTTCGACAGGGGGACTTCACCCCTCCACTTT
CASSFDRGTSPLHF
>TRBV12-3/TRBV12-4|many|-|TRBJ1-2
TGTGCCAGCACCCCCGGGCAGAACTATGGCTACACCTTC
CASTPGQNYGYTF
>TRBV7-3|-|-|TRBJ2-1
TGTGCCAGCAGCCCACCGGCCTACTACCATGAGCAGTTCTTC
CASSPPAYYHEQFF
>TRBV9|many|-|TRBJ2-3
TGTGCCAGCAGCGTAGCCGGGGGAGATACGCAGTATTTT
CASSVAGGDTQYF
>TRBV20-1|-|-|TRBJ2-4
TGCAGTGCTAGGCAGGGGTCACTAGCCAAAAACATTCAGTACTTC
CSARQGSLAKNIQYF
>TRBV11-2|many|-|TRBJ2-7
TGTGCCAGCAGCTTAGGTATCCACGAGCAGTACTTC
CASSLGIHEQYF
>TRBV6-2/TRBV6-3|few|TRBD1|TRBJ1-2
TGTGCCAGCAGCGACACGGAACCGCGGGACAGGGTCTATGGCTACACCTTC
CASSDTEPRDRVYGYTF
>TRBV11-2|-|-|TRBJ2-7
TGTGCCAGCGGTAAACAGGACTCCTACGAGCAGTACTTC
CASGKQDSYEQYF